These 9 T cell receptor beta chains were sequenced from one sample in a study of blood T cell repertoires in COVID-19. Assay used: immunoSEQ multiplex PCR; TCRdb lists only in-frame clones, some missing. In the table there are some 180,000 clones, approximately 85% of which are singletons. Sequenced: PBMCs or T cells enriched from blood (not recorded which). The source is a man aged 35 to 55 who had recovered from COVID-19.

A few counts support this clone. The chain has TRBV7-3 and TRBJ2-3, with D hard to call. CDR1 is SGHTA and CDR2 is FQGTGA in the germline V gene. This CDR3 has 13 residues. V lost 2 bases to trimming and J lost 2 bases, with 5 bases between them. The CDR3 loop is CASSLSYTDTQYF. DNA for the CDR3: TGTGCCAGCAGCTTATCCTACACAGATACGCAGTATTTT.

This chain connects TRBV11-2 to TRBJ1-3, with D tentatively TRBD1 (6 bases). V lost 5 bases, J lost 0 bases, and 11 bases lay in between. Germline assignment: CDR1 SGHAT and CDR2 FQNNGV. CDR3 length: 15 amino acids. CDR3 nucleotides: TGTGCCAGCAGCCACGCGGGGGCCTCTGGAAACACCATATATTTT. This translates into CASSHAGASGNTIYF.

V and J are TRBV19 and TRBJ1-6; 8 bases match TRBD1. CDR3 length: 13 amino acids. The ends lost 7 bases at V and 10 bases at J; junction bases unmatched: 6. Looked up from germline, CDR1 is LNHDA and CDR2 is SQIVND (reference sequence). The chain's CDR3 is CASTDRGESPLHF. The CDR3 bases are TGTGCCAGTACCGACAGGGGAGAGTCACCCCTCCACTTT.

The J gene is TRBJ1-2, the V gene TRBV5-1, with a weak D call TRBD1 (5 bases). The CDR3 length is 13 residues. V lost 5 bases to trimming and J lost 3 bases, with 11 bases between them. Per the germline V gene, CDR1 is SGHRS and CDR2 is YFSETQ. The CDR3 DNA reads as TGCGCCAGCAGTCCCGGGACTTACTATGGCTACACCTTC. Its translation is CASSPGTYYGYTF.

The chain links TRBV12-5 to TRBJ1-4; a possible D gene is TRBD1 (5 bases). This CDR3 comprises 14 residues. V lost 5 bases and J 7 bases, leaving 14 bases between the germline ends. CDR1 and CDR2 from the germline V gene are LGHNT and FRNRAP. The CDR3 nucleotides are TGTGCTAGTGGTCCGGCGGGGGGGATTGAAAAACTGTTTTTT. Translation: CASGPAGGIEKLFF.

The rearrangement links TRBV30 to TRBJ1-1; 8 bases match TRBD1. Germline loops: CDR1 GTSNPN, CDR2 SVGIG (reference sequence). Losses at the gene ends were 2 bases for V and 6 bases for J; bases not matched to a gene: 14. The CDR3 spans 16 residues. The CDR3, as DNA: TGTGCCTGGAGTCTCAAGGACAGGGCGGTCATCCCTGAAGCTTTCTTT. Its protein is CAWSLKDRAVIPEAFF.

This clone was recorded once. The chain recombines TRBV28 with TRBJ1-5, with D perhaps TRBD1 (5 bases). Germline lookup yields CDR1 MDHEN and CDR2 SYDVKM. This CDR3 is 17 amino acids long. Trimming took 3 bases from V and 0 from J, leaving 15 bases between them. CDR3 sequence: CASSFIVDSYSNQPQHF. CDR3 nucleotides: TGTGCCAGCAGTTTCATCGTCGACAGTTATAGCAATCAGCCCCAGCATTTT.

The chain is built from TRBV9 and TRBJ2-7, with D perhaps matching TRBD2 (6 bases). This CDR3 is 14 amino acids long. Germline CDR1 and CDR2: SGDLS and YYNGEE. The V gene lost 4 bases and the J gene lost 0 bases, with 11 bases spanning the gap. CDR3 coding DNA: TGTGCCAGCAGCTATAGCGGTGCCTCCTACGAGCAGTACTTC. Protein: CASSYSGASYEQYF.

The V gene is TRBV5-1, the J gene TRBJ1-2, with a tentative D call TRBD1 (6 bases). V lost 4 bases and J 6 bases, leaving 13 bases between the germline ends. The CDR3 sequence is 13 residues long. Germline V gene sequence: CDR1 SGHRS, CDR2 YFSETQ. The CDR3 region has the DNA TGCGCCAGCAGCCTGGGACAACCTAATGGCTACACCTTC. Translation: CASSLGQPNGYTF.